This entry lists 28 T cell receptor beta chains sequenced from one sample in a study of T cell repertoires in cytomegalovirus infection. TCRdb processed the reads anew with MiXCR; each CDR3 protein has one entry. The data contain around 190,000 distinct CDR3 sequences, over 13% of them singletons. The sample consisted of PBMCs. These receptors were taken from a human donor in good health (CMV status not recorded). Some clones in this sample may be carry-over from other donors' samples.

The gene calls are TRBV10-3 and TRBJ2-4; TRBD2 might be the D (5 bases). The germline V gene has CDR1 ENHRY and CDR2 SYGVKD. Trimming took 0 bases from V and 0 from J, leaving 12 bases between them. This CDR3 spans 17 amino acids. The CDR3 sequence is CAISESSRVLAKNIQYF. The CDR3 DNA follows: TGTGCCATCAGTGAGTCGTCGAGGGTGTTAGCCAAAAACATTCAGTACTTC.

The chain joins TRBV7-9 to TRBJ2-7, with 7 bases aligning to TRBD1. Germline V gives CDR1 SEHNR, CDR2 FQNEAQ (reference sequence). The CDR3 totals 15 residues. The V and J ends lost 1 base and 1 base, in that order; junction bases with no gene match: 4. The CDR3 here is CASSLGQGPSYEQYF. In DNA form, the CDR3 reads TGTGCCAGCAGCTTAGGACAGGGCCCGTCCTACGAGCAGTACTTC.

This clonotype showed up many times. DNA for the CDR3: TGTGCCAGCAGCCCAAAGGCGGGGGGCTTCGCGAACACCGGGGAGCTGTTTTTT. Translation: CASSPKAGGFANTGELFF. The chain links TRBV7-3 to TRBJ2-2; TRBD2 matches at 8 bases. The germline V gene encodes CDR1 SGHTA and CDR2 FQGTGA. CDR3 length: 18 amino acids. With 5 bases clipped from V and 0 bases from J, the junction kept 11 bases outside the gene matches.

A few counts support this clonotype. The genes are TRBV15 and TRBJ2-5; tentatively, D is TRBD1 (7 bases). Trimming left V 6 bases short and J 3 bases short, with 11 bases between. The CDR3 consists of 13 residues. Germline V gene sequence: CDR1 LNHNV, CDR2 YYDKDF (reference sequence). The CDR3 is CATRGRGEETQYF. In DNA, the CDR3 is TGTGCCACCAGGGGCAGGGGGGAAGAGACCCAGTACTTC.

This clonotype was seen only a few times. V usage is TRBV20-1 and J usage is TRBJ2-1, with 9 bases matching TRBD2. Trimming took 0 bases from V and 4 from J; bases not matched to a gene: 7. The CDR3 has 16 amino acids. Germline loops: CDR1 DFQATT, CDR2 SNEGSKA (reference sequence). The CDR3 DNA sequence: TGCAGTGCTAGAGATGAGGCGCTAGCGGGATACAATGAGCAGTTCTTC. It yields the protein CSARDEALAGYNEQFF.

V is TRBV20-1 and J is TRBJ1-4; D gene ambiguous. The V and J ends lost 6 bases and 3 bases respectively, with 5 bases between them. Germline V gene lookup returns CDR1 DFQATT and CDR2 SNEGSKA (reference sequence). The CDR3 totals 11 residues. Here the CDR3 reads CSAGPNEKLFF. In DNA form, the CDR3 reads TGCAGTGCCGGGCCTAATGAAAAACTGTTTTTT.

This clonotype was detected ten times or more. The chain is built from TRBV7-8 and TRBJ2-2; D remains ambiguous. Germline CDR1 and CDR2: SGHVS and FQNEAQ. V lost 6 bases and J lost 1, with 9 bases in between. The CDR3 spans 14 residues. CDR3 DNA: TGTGCCAGCAGGAGGACGGGGAACACCGGGGAGCTGTTTTTT. Translation: CASRRTGNTGELFF.

This clonotype was detected only a few times. The chain combines TRBV2 with TRBJ2-7; D gene unclear. Looked up from germline, CDR1 is SNHLY and CDR2 is FYNNEI. Trimming left V 8 bases short and J 3 bases short, with 11 bases between. The CDR3 has 12 amino acids. CDR3 residues: CASVDLNYEQYF. The CDR3 DNA reads TGTGCCAGCGTCGACTTGAACTACGAGCAGTACTTC.

This chain uses TRBV28 with TRBJ2-2; maybe TRBD1 (6 bases). The V gene's germline CDR1 is MDHEN and CDR2 SYDVKM. The CDR3 consists of 15 residues. The V end lost 8 bases, the J end lost 3 bases, and 16 bases lay between the germline ends. The CDR3 region has the DNA TGTGCCAGCCTCCCGGGACAACCTTACACCGGGGAGCTGTTTTTT. The encoded protein is CASLPGQPYTGELFF.

This clonotype was seen at least ten times. The V gene is TRBV12-3 or TRBV12-4, the J gene TRBJ2-1, with 11 bases lining up with TRBD1. V trimming: 5 bases; J trimming: 2 bases; junction bases outside the gene matches: 8. CDR3 length: 17 amino acids. The CDR3 coding sequence is TGTGCCAGCAGTGGGACAGGGGGATCCTCCACCTACAATGAGCAGTTCTTC. It specifies CASSGTGGSSTYNEQFF.

In its sample, this clonotype was seen many times. The rearrangement uses TRBV7-2 and TRBJ1-1; 7 bases line up with TRBD1. The CDR3 has 14 amino acids. Germline assignment: CDR1 SGHTA and CDR2 FQGNSA. The J segment lost 9 bases and the V segment lost 4 bases, leaving 11 bases of the junction unmatched. The DNA for the CDR3 is TGTGCCAGCAGCTCGACCACCCCGGGACAGCAAGCTTTCTTT. Amino acids: CASSSTTPGQQAFF.

This clonotype showed up just a few times. The chain has TRBV20-1 and TRBJ2-7; D may correspond to TRBD1 or TRBD2 (5 bases each). The CDR3 has 14 amino acids. V lost 3 bases to trimming and J lost 1 base, with 13 bases between them. CDR1 and CDR2 from the germline V gene are DFQATT and SNEGSKA (reference sequence). The CDR3 here is CSASRDATSYEQYF. The CDR3 DNA reads as TGCAGTGCTAGCCGGGACGCAACATCCTACGAGCAGTACTTC.

V is TRBV5-6 and J is TRBJ2-7; 8 bases agree with TRBD1. CDR1 is SGHDT, CDR2 YYEEEE, per germline. This CDR3 contains 15 residues. The junction had 4 bases not matched to a gene; V was cut back by 0 bases and J by 2 bases. The CDR3 spells CASSLGDRLTYEQYF. DNA of the CDR3: TGTGCCAGCAGCTTGGGGGACAGGTTGACCTACGAGCAGTACTTC.

The V gene is TRBV6-2 or TRBV6-3, the J gene TRBJ2-1; D could derive from TRBD1 or TRBD2 (6 bases each). CDR3 size: 15 residues. The V end was cut by 8 bases, the J end by 7 bases, with 21 bases between. The germline gives CDR1 MNHEY, CDR2 SVGEGT. The CDR3 region is CASEERRGGRNEQFF. CDR3 in DNA: TGTGCCAGCGAGGAGCGGCGAGGGGGGAGGAATGAGCAGTTCTTC.

This clonotype was observed at least ten times. V and J are TRBV12-3 or TRBV12-4 and TRBJ1-2; D is unclear. There are 12 residues in the CDR3. V was trimmed by 7 bases and J by 4 bases, leaving 10 bases between them. CDR3 amino acids: CASTQTVYGYTF. The CDR3 DNA reads as TGTGCCAGCACCCAGACCGTCTATGGCTACACCTTC.

The sample holds many counts of this clonotype. The chain has TRBV29-1 and TRBJ2-1, with a tentative D call TRBD1 (7 bases). There are 13 residues in the CDR3. Per germline, CDR1 SQVTM and CDR2 ANQGSEA. V shed 8 bases and J shed 5 bases, with 16 bases lying between them. The chain's CDR3 is CSTPGGSHNEQFF. The DNA for the CDR3 is TGCAGCACCCCAGGGGGGTCCCACAATGAGCAGTTCTTC.

Of note for this clonotype: This likely comes from a read error, as the CDR3 has no conserved phenylalanine or tryptophan at its end. The rearrangement uses TRBV7-2 and TRBJ1-6; 8 bases agree with TRBD1. The length of the CDR3 is 17 residues. V trimming: 3 bases; J trimming: 3 bases; junction bases outside the gene matches: 7. Germline assignment: CDR1 SGHTA and CDR2 FQGNSA. In DNA, the CDR3 is TGTGCCAGCAGCTTCCCCCGGGACAGGCTCTATAATTCACCCCTCCACTCG. Encoded protein: CASSFPRDRLYNSPLHS.

This clonotype was counted ten times or more. The V call is TRBV27, the J call TRBJ2-1; TRBD2 aligns across 9 bases. The CDR3 has 16 amino acids. V lost 5 bases to trimming and J lost 6 bases; unmatched junction nucleotides: 11. Germline V CDR1 and CDR2: MNHEY, SMNVEV (reference sequence). CDR3 residues: CASSTRASGNPNEQFF. The DNA for the CDR3 is TGTGCCAGCAGTACCCGGGCTAGCGGGAACCCCAATGAGCAGTTCTTC.

The rearrangement links TRBV24-1 to TRBJ2-1, with D possibly TRBD2 on 6 matching bases. The CDR3 totals 17 residues. V was clipped by 2 bases and J by 9 bases, with 22 bases between them. From germline, CDR1 is KGHDR and CDR2 SFDVKD. CDR3 DNA sequence: TGTGCCACCAGTGATTCGGAAGCGGCGAGCGGGTGGGTTGAGCAGTTCTTC. Amino acids: CATSDSEAASGWVEQFF.

This clonotype came up many times. The CDR3, as DNA: TGTGCCAGCAGCCCCCAACAGGGACACTATGGCTACACCTTC. The encoded protein is CASSPQQGHYGYTF. This sequence joins TRBV7-2 and TRBJ1-2; tentatively, D is TRBD1 (6 bases). Trimming took off 5 bases at V and 3 bases at J, with 13 bases between the two ends. Per the germline V gene, CDR1 is SGHTA and CDR2 is FQGNSA. CDR3 length: 14 residues.

This clonotype was seen a handful of times. This chain uses TRBV25-1 with TRBJ2-7; D perhaps matches TRBD1 (5 bases). This CDR3 comprises 13 residues. CDR1 and CDR2 from the germline V gene are MGHDK and SYGVNS. Trimming pared 7 bases from V and 1 base from J, leaving 11 bases between. The CDR3 DNA reads TGTGCCAGCACGGCAGGGTATTCCTACGAGCAGTACTTC. Its translation is CASTAGYSYEQYF.

This clonotype was found many times. The chain carries TRBV6-1 and TRBJ2-5, with D tentatively TRBD1 or TRBD2 (5 bases each). Germline CDR1 reads MNHNS; CDR2 reads SASEGT. The CDR3 spans 14 residues. Deletions cut 6 bases from V and 2 bases from J, with 13 bases between. In DNA, the CDR3 is TGTGCCAGCAGACCCGGGACGGTACAAGAGACCCAGTACTTC. Residues: CASRPGTVQETQYF.

J is TRBJ1-4 and V is TRBV14; unclear D gene. Germline V gene data show CDR1 as SGHDN and CDR2 as FVKESK. The V end was cut by 2 bases, the J end by 3 bases, with 10 bases between. The CDR3 is 15 amino acids. The CDR3 DNA reads as TGTGCCAGCAGCCAATTGGCTGTTCCTAATGAAAAACTGTTTTTT. Translation gives CASSQLAVPNEKLFF.

V gene TRBV28 combines with J gene TRBJ2-3; 8 bases fit TRBD1. The J segment lost 2 bases and the V segment lost 7 bases, leaving 5 bases of the junction unmatched. Germline V gene sequence: CDR1 MDHEN, CDR2 SYDVKM. CDR3 length equals 14 residues. CDR3 coding DNA: TGTGCCAGCACCAGGGGGCAGAACACAGATACGCAGTATTTT. This codes for CASTRGQNTDTQYF.

There are many counts of this clonotype. The V gene is TRBV7-2, the J gene TRBJ2-3; either TRBD1 or TRBD2 may supply D (5 bases each). V shed 1 base and J shed 5 bases, with 7 bases lying between them. CDR3 length equals 13 residues. The germline V gene encodes CDR1 SGHTA and CDR2 FQGNSA. The CDR3 DNA follows: TGTGCCAGCAGCTTAGGGGGGATAGATACGCAGTATTTT. Its translation: CASSLGGIDTQYF.

This chain links TRBV5-1 with TRBJ2-7, with D unclear. The CDR3 length is 15 residues. Germline CDR1 SGHRS, CDR2 YFSETQ. The germline V and J ends were trimmed by 4 bases and 2 bases, with 16 bases remaining between them. The CDR3 spells CASSPRPIGAYEQYF. CDR3 coding DNA: TGCGCCAGCAGCCCTCGGCCTATCGGTGCCTACGAGCAGTACTTC.

This clonotype came up a few times. V and J are TRBV7-2 and TRBJ2-7; weak D call: TRBD2 (7 bases). Looked up from germline, CDR1 is SGHTA and CDR2 is FQGNSA. The CDR3 sequence is 15 residues long. Trimming took 1 base from V and 6 from J, leaving 16 bases between them. CDR3 sequence reads: CASSLGGGGGGEQYF. In DNA form, the CDR3 reads TGTGCCAGCAGCTTAGGGGGGGGAGGGGGAGGCGAGCAGTACTTC.

This clonotype has ten or more counts. The genes are TRBV20-1 and TRBJ2-7; possibly TRBD2 for D (6 bases). V dropped 3 bases and J dropped 5 bases, with 8 bases sitting between them. The CDR3 runs 11 residues. Germline V gene data show CDR1 as DFQATT and CDR2 as SNEGSKA (reference sequence). The CDR3: CSARGLNEQYF. The CDR3 bases are TGCAGTGCTAGGGGACTGAACGAGCAGTACTTC.